Below are 25 T cell receptor beta chains sequenced from a single sample in a study of beta chain features in type 1 diabetes. Expressed TCRB transcripts got sequenced, as all isolated RNA was reverse transcribed. TCRdb keeps only in-frame clones here, not all; method: immunoSEQ multiplex PCR. The table includes 250,000 to 350,000 clones, 12% to 15% detected once. The sequencing input was central memory CD4+ T cells from blood. The origin of the receptors is a man younger than 45 in good health.

To note about this clone: This specimen includes other DNA sequences encoding the same CDR3. The chain recombines TRBV5-1 with TRBJ2-5; 9 nucleotides agree with TRBD1. The CDR3 extends over 14 amino acids. Looked up from germline, CDR1 is SGHRS and CDR2 is YFSETQ. Unmatched junction bases numbered 4, after V lost 4 bases and J lost 3 bases. CDR3 sequence reads: CASSLGTGKETQYF. DNA for the CDR3: TGCGCCAGCAGCCTAGGGACAGGGAAAGAGACCCAGTACTTC. The variable domain in full, completed from reference TRBV5-1 and TRBJ2-5, reads KAGVTQTPRYLIKTRGQQVTLSCSPISGHRSVSWYQQTPGQGLQFLFEYFSETQRNKGNFPGRFSGRQFSNSRSEMNVSTLELGDSALYLCASSLGTGKETQYFGPGTRLLVL.

Concerning this clone itself: Other DNA sequences within the sample encode an identical CDR3. The chain couples TRBV4-3 to TRBJ1-2; TRBD1 agrees at 7 bases. V was clipped by 1 base and J by 4 bases; unmatched bases: 3. This CDR3 is 14 amino acids long. Germline CDR1 and CDR2: LGHNA and YSLEER. The CDR3, as DNA: TGCGCCAGCAGCCAAGGCCAGGGGGGCTATGGCTACACCTTC. Its translation: CASSQGQGGYGYTF.

Only a few counts were recorded for this clone. The rearrangement joins TRBV9 to TRBJ1-2; no clear D gene. CDR1 is SGDLS, CDR2 YYNGEE, per germline. The CDR3 is 14 residues long. V lost 3 bases and J 4 bases, leaving 13 bases between the germline ends. As DNA, the CDR3 is TGTGCCAGCAGCGCTATGGATGGTCCCTATGGCTACACCTTC. It specifies CASSAMDGPYGYTF. Drawing the rest from reference TRBV9 and TRBJ1-2, the complete variable domain is DSGVTQTPKHLITATGQRVTLRCSPRSGDLSVYWYQQSLDQGLQFLIQYYNGEERAKGNILERFSAQQFPDLHSELNLSSLELGDSALYFCASSAMDGPYGYTFGSGTRLTVV.

This clone showed up many times. The rearrangement links TRBV19 to TRBJ2-4, with D maybe TRBD2 (5 bases). In germline, CDR1 is LNHDA, CDR2 SQIVND (reference sequence). This CDR3 has 15 amino acids. Trimming stripped 1 base from V and 0 bases from J, with 7 bases between. The CDR3 DNA is TGTGCCAGTAGTATAGGAGGACTAGCCAAAAACATTCAGTACTTC. The encoded protein is CASSIGGLAKNIQYF. Full variable domain (remainder filled in from reference TRBV19 and TRBJ2-4): DGGITQSPKYLFRKEGQNVTLSCEQNLNHDAMYWYRQDPGQGLRLIYYSQIVNDFQKGDIAEGYSVSREKKESFPLTVTSAQKNPTAFYLCASSIGGLAKNIQYFGAGTRLSVL.

The chain has TRBV6-5 and TRBJ2-3, with D unresolved. In germline, CDR1 is MNHEY, CDR2 SVGAGI. V was pared by 5 bases and J by 10 bases, with 13 bases between. The CDR3 is 12 amino acids. In DNA form, the CDR3 reads TGTGCCAGCAGTGAATCGGCGAAACCGCAGTATTTT. Translation: CASSESAKPQYF.

The V call is TRBV5-1, the J call TRBJ2-2, with a tentative D call TRBD1 (6 bases). The germline V gene has CDR1 SGHRS and CDR2 YFSETQ. The CDR3 runs 13 residues. The V end lost 4 bases, the J end lost 5 bases, and 9 bases lay between the germline ends. CDR3 nucleotides: TGCGCCAGCAGCCCCGGACAGACCGGGGAGCTGTTTTTT. Its protein product is CASSPGQTGELFF.

This chain joins TRBV19 and TRBJ2-1, with TRBD2 matching over 10 bases. With V trimmed by 3 bases and J by 9 bases, 8 bases remained unmatched. The CDR3 has 15 residues. Germline CDR1 reads LNHDA; CDR2 reads SQIVND (reference sequence). The CDR3: CASSIKRGGPGEQFF. CDR3 nucleotide sequence: TGTGCCAGTAGTATCAAGCGGGGGGGCCCGGGTGAGCAGTTCTTC.

This clone was counted a single time. The V call is TRBV4-1, the J call TRBJ1-4; TRBD1 matches at 9 bases. The CDR3 has 17 residues. V shed 7 bases, J shed 4 bases, and the junction held 13 bases outside the gene matches. CDR1 and CDR2 from the germline V gene are MGHRA and YSYEKL. CDR3 in amino acids: CASNSPRGDRVNEKLFF. The CDR3, as DNA: TGCGCCAGCAACTCTCCCCGTGGGGACAGGGTTAATGAAAAACTGTTTTTT.

The V call is TRBV4-3, the J call TRBJ1-5; no clear D gene. V was cut by 4 bases and J by 6 bases, with 16 bases left in between. The CDR3 has 15 amino acids. Germline loops: CDR1 LGHNA, CDR2 YSLEER. CDR3 DNA sequence: TGCGCCAGCAGCCCGCGCCGGGGTGGGATTCAGCCCCAGCATTTT. It codes for CASSPRRGGIQPQHF.

Regarding this clone: Because the CDR3's place on the DNA is in doubt, the DNA is left out and the CDR3 is given as listed by TCRdb. The chain recombines TRBV10-3 with TRBJ2-3; the table's D call of TRBD2 was not tested on the DNA. With termini counted, the CDR3 has 14 amino acids. Germline loops: CDR1 ENHRY, CDR2 SYGVKD. The CDR3 sequence is CAISSSGGTDTQYF.

This clone appeared a few times. The rearrangement uses TRBV11-2 and TRBJ2-3; 8 bases are a match to TRBD2. Losses at the gene ends were 0 bases for V and 1 base for J; bases not matched to a gene: 6. The germline V gene has CDR1 SGHAT and CDR2 FQNNGV. There are 17 residues in the CDR3. The CDR3 loop is CASSLDLTSDGTDTQYF. The CDR3 DNA sequence: TGTGCCAGCAGCTTAGATCTGACTAGCGATGGCACAGATACGCAGTATTTT.

V gene TRBV6-5 combines with J gene TRBJ1-1; D is unresolved. Trimming pared 3 bases from V and 1 base from J, leaving 9 bases between. CDR3 length equals 14 residues. Germline V CDR1 and CDR2: MNHEY, SVGAGI. CDR3 amino acids: CASSYLRRNTEAFF. The CDR3 bases are TGTGCCAGCAGTTATCTGCGGAGGAACACTGAAGCTTTCTTT.

V is TRBV9 and J is TRBJ2-2, with TRBD2 matching 7 bases. V lost 3 bases, J lost 0 bases, and 2 bases stayed unmatched. This CDR3 has 15 residues. The germline gives CDR1 SGDLS, CDR2 YYNGEE. This CDR3 reads CASSAGTTNTGELFF. CDR3 bases: TGTGCCAGCAGCGCCGGGACTACGAACACCGGGGAGCTGTTTTTT.

This clone was detected a few times. The chain uses TRBV6-1 and TRBJ1-5, with 10 bases lining up with TRBD1. This CDR3 spans 14 amino acids. J gave up 4 bases and V 11 bases, and 8 bases lay outside the gene matches. CDR1 is MNHNS, CDR2 SASEGT, per germline. CDR3 loop: CAGSWTGGNQPQHF. The CDR3 DNA is TGTGCCGGTTCCTGGACAGGGGGGAATCAGCCCCAGCATTTT.

V is TRBV5-6 and J is TRBJ1-2; maybe TRBD1 (5 bases). V was shortened by 3 bases and J by 7 bases, with 19 bases between the two germline ends. The CDR3 length is 15 residues. Germline V lookup: CDR1 SGHDT, CDR2 YYEEEE. The CDR3 sequence is CASSSPTGVRSGYTF. The CDR3 nucleotides read TGTGCCAGCAGCTCGCCCACAGGAGTTCGTTCTGGCTACACCTTC.

The V call is TRBV9, the J call TRBJ2-3; 7 bases match TRBD1. J gave up 2 bases and V 4 bases, and 4 bases lay outside the gene matches. The CDR3 contains 14 residues. The germline gives CDR1 SGDLS, CDR2 YYNGEE. In DNA, the CDR3 is TGTGCCAGCAGCCCAGGGGGTGACACAGATACGCAGTATTTT. Translating it yields CASSPGGDTDTQYF.

The chain combines TRBV6-1 with TRBJ2-3, with D possibly called TRBD1 or TRBD2 (5 bases each). V was trimmed by 7 bases and J by 0 bases, leaving 11 bases between them. CDR1 and CDR2 (germline): MNHNS, SASEGT. The CDR3 is 14 amino acids. The CDR3 DNA is TGTGCCAGCACGGCAGGGAGAAGCACAGATACGCAGTATTTT. Translation: CASTAGRSTDTQYF.

In its sample, this clone was seen a few times. The gene calls are TRBV18 and TRBJ2-4, with TRBD1 identical over 8 bases. J lost 7 bases, V lost 3 bases, and 5 bases had no gene match. This CDR3 contains 14 residues. CDR1 is KGHSH, CDR2 LQKENI, per germline. The CDR3 spells CASSPSQGANIQYF. In nucleotides, the CDR3 is TGTGCCAGCTCACCGAGCCAGGGGGCGAACATTCAGTACTTC.

This chain links TRBV10-2 with TRBJ2-1, with 11 positions matching TRBD2. Germline V lookup: CDR1 WSHSY, CDR2 SAAADI. The V and J ends lost 4 bases and 6 bases, in that order; junction bases with no gene match: 5. The CDR3 covers 15 residues. This CDR3 is CASSAGTSGLNEQFF. The CDR3 bases are TGCGCCAGCAGTGCGGGGACTAGCGGTCTCAATGAGCAGTTCTTC.

The chain couples TRBV6-5 to TRBJ2-7, with a tentative D call TRBD1 (5 bases). The germline V gene encodes CDR1 MNHEY and CDR2 SVGAGI. This CDR3 comprises 16 residues. V was clipped by 0 bases and J by 1 base, with 13 bases between them. The CDR3 DNA reads as TGTGCCAGCAGTTACTCGATAGAAGGGGATTCCTACGAGCAGTACTTC. It translates to CASSYSIEGDSYEQYF.

This clone occurred a few times. The chain couples TRBV7-2 to TRBJ1-3, with D possibly matching TRBD1 (6 bases). CDR1 is SGHTA, CDR2 FQGNSA, per germline. V was shortened by 3 bases and J by 0 bases, with 6 bases between the two germline ends. This CDR3 is 14 amino acids long. This CDR3 reads CASSLGHSGNTIYF. The DNA of the CDR3 is TGTGCCAGCAGCTTGGGACACTCTGGAAACACCATATATTTT.

This clone was seen a few times. The rearrangement uses TRBV23-1 and TRBJ2-7; the match to TRBD2 covers 8 bases. TRBV23-1 is flagged as an ORF with uncertain function. The CDR3 sequence is 16 residues long. J was trimmed by 8 bases and V by 1 base; bases with no gene match: 13. Written as DNA, the CDR3 is TGCGCCAGCAGTCAATTAATACGGGAGGGCCGTTCTAAGCAGTACGTC. Protein sequence: CASSQLIREGRSKQYV.

V and J are TRBV13 and TRBJ1-3; D not resolved. V lost 8 bases and J 0 bases, leaving 8 bases between the germline ends. Germline V gene data show CDR1 as PRHDT and CDR2 as FYEKMQ (reference sequence). This CDR3 is 13 amino acids long. DNA of the CDR3: TGTGCCAGCGCCTGGGGCTCTGGAAACACCATATATTTT. It encodes CASAWGSGNTIYF.

The V call is TRBV19, the J call TRBJ1-1; D is perhaps TRBD1 (6 bases). Trimming cost V 2 bases and J 6 bases, with 22 bases left between them. The V gene's germline CDR1 is LNHDA and CDR2 SQIVND (reference sequence). This CDR3 contains 17 residues. As DNA, the CDR3 is TGTGCCAGTAGTATAAGGCGGGGGCACAGTGGGGGCCCTGAAGCTTTCTTT. Translation: CASSIRRGHSGGPEAFF.

This clone has more than one count but fewer than ten. The V call is TRBV29-1, the J call TRBJ1-6; a possible D gene is TRBD1 (5 bases). Germline V lookup: CDR1 SQVTM, CDR2 ANQGSEA. V lost 4 bases and J lost 10, with 17 bases in between. The CDR3 has 14 amino acids. The chain's CDR3 is CSVGHGTPGSPLHF. In DNA, the CDR3 is TGCAGCGTTGGGCACGGGACCCCCGGATCACCCCTCCACTTT.